The TCR beta chain described here comes from a study of T cells in Graves' hyperthyroidism and ophthalmopathy. This clonotype came up many times. From RNA transcripts, TCR beta CDR3 regions were amplified. Using the HTBI primer set, a first-round RT-PCR was run on the TCR CDR3. TCRdb re-called the multiplex PCR reads through MiXCR, storing one row per CDR3 protein. The profile covers around 250,000 distinct CDR3 sequences, with about 24% appearing a single time and around 32% taken by the ten largest. CDR3 length equals 14 residues. V trimming: 4 bases; J trimming: 4 bases; junction bases outside the gene matches: 5. From germline, CDR1 is SGHTA and CDR2 FQGNSA.

The receptor comes from a woman between 35 and 50 years old with Graves' ophthalmopathy. Sequencing used blood. The genes are TRBV7-2 and TRBJ2-7; TRBD1 matches 9 bases. This chain's CDR3 is CASSSDRGRYEQYF. Here the CDR3 DNA reads TGTGCCAGCAGCTCCGACAGGGGGAGGTACGAGCAGTACTTC.